These 29 T cell receptor beta chains were all obtained from the same sample, sequenced in a study of T cells in Graves' hyperthyroidism and ophthalmopathy. Regions amplified from RNA transcripts were the TCR beta CDR3 regions. The HTBI set primed first-round TCR CDR3 RT-PCR. TCRdb re-derived calls from the multiplex PCR reads in MiXCR, one entry per CDR3 protein. The sample lists about 360,000 distinct CDR3 sequences; around 25% were seen once. The sequencing input was blood. Source of these receptors: a man aged 45-65 years with Graves' hyperthyroidism.

A remark on this clonotype: One end of the junction fails to match germline, which may point to a read error. The genes are TRBV7-7 and TRBJ2-1; tentative D call: TRBD2 (5 bases). The CDR3 spans 15 residues. Germline CDR1 is SSHAT and CDR2 is FNYEAQ (reference sequence). In nucleotides, the CDR3 is TGTGCTAGCAGCTCGAGGTCGAGCAATGAGGGTGAGCAGTTCTTC. Amino acid sequence: CASSSRSSNEGEQFF.

This clonotype was recorded a few times. This chain's CDR3 is CASNDRENTEAFF. The CDR3 DNA follows: TGTGCCAGCAACGACAGGGAGAACACTGAAGCTTTCTTT. This rearrangement joins TRBV12-3 or TRBV12-4 to TRBJ1-1, with 7 bases lining up with TRBD1. The J segment lost 1 base and the V segment lost 7 bases, leaving 3 bases of the junction unmatched. The CDR3 is 13 amino acids.

The chain has TRBV6-1 and TRBJ2-4; TRBD1 matches at 10 bases. The CDR3 spans 18 residues. Germline trimming cut 4 bases from V and 0 bases from J; bases unmatched to any gene: 9. The germline CDR1 and CDR2 sequences are MNHNS and SASEGT. The CDR3 nucleotides read TGTGCCAGCAGTGGATGGGACAGGGGAGGCCTAGCCAAAAACATTCAGTACTTC. Its protein is CASSGWDRGGLAKNIQYF.

There are many counts of this clonotype. The chain uses TRBV20-1 and TRBJ2-7, with a possible D match to TRBD1 (5 bases). Germline lookup yields CDR1 DFQATT and CDR2 SNEGSKA (reference sequence). CDR3 length: 12 residues. V was clipped by 3 bases and J by 6 bases, with 12 bases between them. DNA for the CDR3: TGCAGTGCTAGTGGGCAGGGTCCCGAGCAGTACTTC. The encoded protein is CSASGQGPEQYF.

This clonotype has more than one count but fewer than ten. The V call is TRBV6-1, the J call TRBJ2-7; the D gene is possibly TRBD1 (7 bases). The CDR3 sequence is 16 residues long. Germline values: CDR1 MNHNS, CDR2 SASEGT. Deletions cut 1 base from V and 2 bases from J, with 15 bases between. The chain's CDR3 is CASSEGSGQGAYEQYF. The CDR3 DNA reads TGTGCCAGCAGTGAAGGTAGCGGCCAGGGGGCCTACGAGCAGTACTTC.

This clonotype was counted once. A junction boundary mismatches the germline segment, possibly from a read error. The V and J genes are TRBV5-1 and TRBJ1-2; D is uncertain. Per the germline V gene, CDR1 is SGHRS and CDR2 is YFSETQ. The CDR3 is made up of 11 amino acids. The CDR3 reads CASSLESGYTF. The CDR3 region has the DNA TGTGCCAGCAGCTTGGAAAGCGGCTACACCTTC.

This clonotype was seen ten or more times. The chain uses TRBV29-1 and TRBJ1-1; D possibly corresponds to TRBD1 (6 bases). Trimming removed 4 bases from V and 5 bases from J, with 14 bases in between. The CDR3 contains 13 residues. CDR1 and CDR2 (germline): SQVTM, ANQGSEA. In DNA form, the CDR3 reads TGCAGCGTTGCGACGGGGGCGAAAACTGAAGCTTTCTTT. It translates to CSVATGAKTEAFF.

The sample holds a few counts of this clonotype. The rearrangement uses TRBV24-1 and TRBJ1-1; unclear D gene. V gave up 7 bases and J gave up 7 bases, with 12 bases separating them. This CDR3 is built from 12 residues. The germline V gene encodes CDR1 KGHDR and CDR2 SFDVKD. The CDR3 DNA reads as TGTGCCACCAGGGAGCGCGTGGGTGAAGCTTTCTTT. This translates into CATRERVGEAFF.

This sequence joins TRBV24-1 and TRBJ2-7; D tentatively fits TRBD1 or TRBD2 (5 bases each). V was clipped by 2 bases and J by 7 bases, with 14 bases between them. CDR3 length equals 14 residues. The germline CDR1 and CDR2 sequences are KGHDR and SFDVKD. The CDR3 protein is CATSDSGTGQEQYF. The DNA of the CDR3 is TGTGCCACCAGTGATTCCGGGACGGGGCAGGAGCAGTACTTC.

The chain is built from TRBV12-3 or TRBV12-4 and TRBJ2-5; 7 bases align to TRBD1. The CDR3 runs 15 residues. V lost 5 bases and J lost 8; bases outside the gene matches: 14. The CDR3 reads CASSPGTEIRATQYF. The CDR3 DNA sequence: TGTGCCAGCAGTCCTGGGACAGAGATTCGAGCCACCCAGTACTTC.

The CDR3: CASSIRGGNQPQHF. The CDR3 region has the DNA TGTGCCAGTAGTATCCGGGGCGGCAATCAGCCCCAGCATTTT. This chain links TRBV19 with TRBJ1-5; D may be TRBD1 (5 bases). Germline V CDR1 and CDR2: LNHDA, SQIVND (reference sequence). This CDR3 has 14 residues. V was cut by 3 bases and J by 2 bases, with 8 bases left in between. The full variable domain, in which reference TRBV19 and TRBJ1-5 provide the parts outside the CDR3, is DGGITQSPKYLFRKEGQNVTLSCEQNLNHDAMYWYRQDPGQGLRLIYYSQIVNDFQKGDIAEGYSVSREKKESFPLTVTSAQKNPTAFYLCASSIRGGNQPQHFGDGTRLSIL.

There are a few counts of this clonotype. The chain has TRBV27 and TRBJ2-3; TRBD2 aligns across 10 bases. Trimming cost V 2 bases and J 0 bases; bases outside gene matches: 8. The CDR3 totals 18 residues. The germline V gene encodes CDR1 MNHEY and CDR2 SMNVEV (reference sequence). The CDR3 is CASSLLGLAITSTDTQYF. In nucleotides, the CDR3 is TGTGCCAGCAGTTTACTGGGACTAGCGATAACTAGCACAGATACGCAGTATTTT.

Comments on this clonotype: A much larger clone lies one base from this, so it may be a read error. This likely comes from a read error, as the CDR3 has no conserved phenylalanine or tryptophan at its end. The chain uses TRBV28 and TRBJ2-7, with D possibly TRBD1 on 6 matching bases. Germline V CDR1 and CDR2: MDHEN, SYDVKM. The CDR3 is 14 residues long. V lost 8 bases and J lost 0, with 14 bases in between. CDR3 DNA sequence: TGTGCCAGCTATGGCAACAGGGACTCCTACGAGCAGTACTCC. It encodes CASYGNRDSYEQYS.

In this sample, this clonotype turned up a few times. This chain joins TRBV20-1 and TRBJ2-2, with 16 bases that match TRBD2. Germline V gene lookup returns CDR1 DFQATT and CDR2 SNEGSKA (reference sequence). Unmatched junction bases numbered 1, after V lost 3 bases and J lost 6 bases. This CDR3 contains 15 residues. Here the CDR3 DNA reads TGCAGTGCTAGCGGGACTAGCGGGAGGGCCGGGGAGCTGTTTTTT. Encoded protein: CSASGTSGRAGELFF.

Many counts were recorded for this clonotype. J is TRBJ2-7 and V is TRBV29-1, with 7 bases matching TRBD2. V was clipped by 4 bases and J by 4 bases; unmatched bases: 7. The CDR3 contains 13 residues. CDR1 is SQVTM and CDR2 is ANQGSEA in the germline V gene. The CDR3 loop is CSVGLGGGYEQYF. In nucleotides, the CDR3 is TGCAGCGTTGGTCTCGGGGGAGGGTACGAGCAGTACTTC.

This clonotype has a handful of counts. V and J are TRBV4-1 and TRBJ2-2; D gene uncertain. This CDR3 spans 15 amino acids. The germline V gene encodes CDR1 MGHRA and CDR2 YSYEKL. V lost 2 bases and J 4 bases, leaving 11 bases between the germline ends. For the CDR3, the DNA is TGCGCCAGCAGCCAAAGTGCCACGTTCACCGGGGAGCTGTTTTTT. Translating gives CASSQSATFTGELFF.

This clonotype was counted only a few times. This sequence joins TRBV20-1 and TRBJ1-5, with TRBD1 identical over 9 bases. The V gene's germline CDR1 is DFQATT and CDR2 SNEGSKA (reference sequence). The CDR3 sequence is 14 residues long. J was trimmed by 6 bases and V by 5 bases; bases with no gene match: 8. The CDR3 nucleotides read TGCAGTGCTGGGGACAGGGACCTCATTCAGCCCCAGCATTTT. Protein sequence: CSAGDRDLIQPQHF.

The chain uses TRBV7-2 and TRBJ2-3, with 12 bases that match TRBD2. Germline assignment: CDR1 SGHTA and CDR2 FQGNSA. CDR3 length equals 17 residues. V gave up 4 bases and J gave up 0 bases; unmatched junction bases: 5. The CDR3 reads CASSSGTSGPSTDTQYF. The CDR3 coding sequence is TGTGCCAGCAGCTCGGGGACTAGCGGGCCTAGCACAGATACGCAGTATTTT.

This clonotype has just a few counts. The chain combines TRBV30 with TRBJ2-2; no reliable D call. This CDR3 has 13 amino acids. The germline CDR1 and CDR2 sequences are GTSNPN and SVGIG (reference sequence). V lost 3 bases and J lost 7, with 12 bases in between. The CDR3 nucleotides read TGTGCCTGGAGCGTCCTCGCGATCGGGGAGCTGTTTTTT. Amino acid sequence: CAWSVLAIGELFF.

In its sample, this clonotype was seen once. The chain links TRBV27 to TRBJ2-1; 10 nucleotides agree with TRBD2. The CDR3 covers 15 residues. Per the germline V gene, CDR1 is MNHEY and CDR2 is SMNVEV (reference sequence). V lost 7 bases to trimming and J lost 4 bases; unmatched junction nucleotides: 7. CDR3 coding DNA: TGTGCCAGCAACTCAGCGGGAGGGCCTTACAATGAGCAGTTCTTC. Translating gives CASNSAGGPYNEQFF.

The V call is TRBV10-3, the J call TRBJ1-5, with unresolved D. The CDR3 loop spans 14 amino acids. Between the trimmed V and J ends, which lost 6 bases and 0 bases, there was a span of 9 bases. Germline V gives CDR1 ENHRY, CDR2 SYGVKD. Here the CDR3 reads CAISSEDSNQPQHF. The CDR3 nucleotides read TGTGCCATCAGCTCGGAGGATAGCAATCAGCCCCAGCATTTT.

This clonotype was observed a handful of times. This chain links TRBV29-1 with TRBJ2-3, with D possibly matching TRBD2 (6 bases). Germline V gives CDR1 SQVTM, CDR2 ANQGSEA. V lost 7 bases and J 2 bases, leaving 22 bases between the germline ends. There are 16 residues in the CDR3. CDR3 DNA sequence: TGCAGCGCATTTGTAGTATCAGGGACTTACACAGATACGCAGTATTTT. Residues: CSAFVVSGTYTDTQYF.

This clonotype has a count of ten or more. The chain uses TRBV28 and TRBJ2-5; D perhaps matches TRBD2 (6 bases). V gave up 5 bases and J gave up 3 bases, with 16 bases separating them. CDR1 and CDR2 (germline): MDHEN, SYDVKM. CDR3 length equals 15 residues. CDR3 nucleotides: TGTGCCAGCAGTCACCGGGACGGAGGGGAAGAGACCCAGTACTTC. The encoded protein is CASSHRDGGEETQYF.

This clonotype was picked up a small number of times. CDR3 amino acids: CASSSPQGRDTEAFF. Here the CDR3 DNA reads TGTGCCAGCAGTTCACCGCAGGGGCGCGACACTGAAGCTTTCTTT. This sequence joins TRBV28 and TRBJ1-1, with D possibly matching TRBD1 (6 bases). CDR1 MDHEN and CDR2 SYDVKM come from the germline V gene. This CDR3 spans 15 amino acids. V was pared by 4 bases and J by 3 bases, with 15 bases between.

This clonotype was observed a few times. The J gene is TRBJ2-1, the V gene TRBV5-1; maybe TRBD1 (5 bases). This CDR3 spans 15 amino acids. Germline loops: CDR1 SGHRS, CDR2 YFSETQ. V gave up 0 bases and J gave up 2 bases, with 9 bases separating them. The CDR3 loop is CASSLVGPTYNEQFF. For the CDR3, the DNA is TGCGCCAGCAGCTTGGTGGGGCCCACCTACAATGAGCAGTTCTTC.

This clonotype was seen repeatedly, ten times or more. The chain has TRBV6-1 and TRBJ2-1; D unresolved. CDR1 is MNHNS, CDR2 SASEGT, per germline. The CDR3 is 11 residues long. Trimming took off 6 bases at V and 5 bases at J, with 5 bases between the two ends. The CDR3 protein is CASREHNEQFF. The CDR3 region has the DNA TGTGCCAGCAGGGAACACAATGAGCAGTTCTTC.

This clonotype showed up just a few times. Sequence at one end of the junction differs from germline and may be a read error. CDR3: CASSPSFLDSHF. DNA of the CDR3: TGTGCCAGCAGCCCGTCATTTCTAGACTCCCACTTC. The chain uses TRBV28 and TRBJ2-5; unclear D gene. Per germline, CDR1 MDHEN and CDR2 SYDVKM. The CDR3 has 12 amino acids.

This rearrangement joins TRBV5-1 to TRBJ2-7; D may be TRBD1 (5 bases). Germline V gives CDR1 SGHRS, CDR2 YFSETQ. V dropped 2 bases and J dropped 3 bases, with 12 bases sitting between them. The CDR3 is 14 residues long. DNA for the CDR3: TGCGCCAGCAGCTTACGGCAGGGCCTCTACGAGCAGTACTTC. Its protein product is CASSLRQGLYEQYF.

The table lists this clonotype with a few counts. The chain carries TRBV20-1 and TRBJ1-3, with D unresolved. Germline V CDR1 and CDR2: DFQATT, SNEGSKA (reference sequence). The germline V and J ends were trimmed by 0 bases and 0 bases, with 6 bases remaining between them. This CDR3 has 14 residues. The CDR3 coding sequence is TGCAGTGCTAGAGAGCCGATCTCTGGAAACACCATATATTTT. Its translation is CSAREPISGNTIYF.